These T cell receptor beta chains were read from a single sample in a study of early stage breast cancer tumors. Assay: immunoSEQ multiplex PCR; the TCRdb copy retains only in-frame clones and omits some. Of about 30,000 clones in the sample, 72% were seen once. The sequencing sample was made of blood. The receptor set was obtained from a person aged 45-65 years with breast cancer. The CDR3 runs from the conserved cysteine through the conserved F or W. Fields, in order: J gene, V gene, D gene, clone size, CDR3 DNA, CDR3 protein. D genes are given only for firm matches. Rows may omit the clone size; those that give it use once, few, many or a size class.

J: TRBJ2-2; V: TRBV2; D: TRBD2; size: .; DNA: TGTGCCAGCAGCCCTAGCGGGAGAGGCACCGGGGAGCTGTTTTTT; CDR3: CASSPSGRGTGELFF
J: TRBJ1-5; V: TRBV6-5; D: .; size: .; DNA: TGTGCCAGCACAATAGGGGAAAGCAATCAGCCCCAGCATTTT; CDR3: CASTIGESNQPQHF
J: TRBJ2-7; V: TRBV5-4; D: .; size: few; DNA: TGTGCCAGCAGCGGCGACAGATCCTACGAGCAGTACTTC; CDR3: CASSGDRSYEQYF
J: TRBJ1-1; V: TRBV7-9; D: .; size: .; DNA: TGTGCCAGCAGCACATACAGGGTTGCGCACACTGAAGCTTTCTTT; CDR3: CASSTYRVAHTEAFF
J: TRBJ2-7; V: TRBV30; D: TRBD1; size: .; DNA: TGTGCCTGGAGCGAATTGGGACAGGGGGCTCGCGAGCAGTACTTC; CDR3: CAWSELGQGAREQYF
J: TRBJ2-1; V: TRBV6-4; D: TRBD2; size: .; DNA: TGTGCCACCCAACCTCGGGGGGACTCCTACAATGAGCAGTTCTTC; CDR3: CATQPRGDSYNEQFF
J: TRBJ2-5; V: TRBV6-5; D: .; size: .; DNA: TGTGCCAGCAGTTACTCGAACAGTCAAGAGACCCAGTACTTC; CDR3: CASSYSNSQETQYF
J: TRBJ2-2; V: TRBV29-1; D: .; size: .; DNA: TGCAGCGTTGAGGCTACCGGGGAGCTGTTTTTT; CDR3: CSVEATGELFF
J: TRBJ2-3; V: TRBV7-2; D: TRBD2; size: .; DNA: TGTGCCAGCAGCTTAATAGCGGGGAGAGATACGCAGTATTTT; CDR3: CASSLIAGRDTQYF
J: TRBJ2-1; V: TRBV5-1; D: .; size: .; DNA: TGCGCCAGCAGTCCTCAAGGGGGAGGCGATGAGCAGTTCTTC; CDR3: CASSPQGGGDEQFF
J: TRBJ1-4; V: TRBV5-1; D: .; size: once; DNA: TGCGCCAGCAGCGGGACTACCGCAACTAATGAAAAACTGTTTTTT; CDR3: CASSGTTATNEKLFF
J: TRBJ2-3; V: TRBV5-5; D: TRBD2; size: .; DNA: TGTGCCAGCAGCTCCCCTAGCGGGAGCACAGATACGCAGTATTTT; CDR3: CASSSPSGSTDTQYF
J: TRBJ1-5; V: TRBV29-1; D: .; size: few; DNA: TGCAGCGTTGATTCCAGATCTTTTTGGGGTCAGCCCCAGCATTTT; CDR3: CSVDSRSFWGQPQHF
J: TRBJ2-3; V: TRBV5-1; D: TRBD1; size: .; DNA: TGCGCCAGCAGCCCGGACAGGGGGAACACAGATACGCAGTATTTT; CDR3: CASSPDRGNTDTQYF
J: TRBJ2-7; V: TRBV5-1; D: .; size: few; DNA: TGCGCCAGCAGCTTCGACGGACCCTCCTACGAGCAGTACTTC; CDR3: CASSFDGPSYEQYF
J: TRBJ2-3; V: TRBV18; D: .; size: few; DNA: TGTGCCAGCACCAGGGGAGATACGCAGTATTTT; CDR3: CASTRGDTQYF
J: TRBJ1-2; V: TRBV27; D: .; size: .; DNA: TGTGCCAGCAGTCGTGACCCCCGACAGGCCAACTATGGCTACACCTTC; CDR3: CASSRDPRQANYGYTF
J: TRBJ2-2; V: TRBV7-2; D: TRBD1; size: .; DNA: TGTGCCAGCAGCTTAGCAGGGGACAGGGTGACCACCGGGGAGCTGTTTTTT; CDR3: CASSLAGDRVTTGELFF
J: TRBJ1-5; V: TRBV5-6; D: .; size: .; DNA: TGTGCCAGCAGCCTTAGACGGTATAGCAATCAGCCCCAGCATTTT; CDR3: CASSLRRYSNQPQHF
J: TRBJ2-7; V: TRBV6-5; D: .; size: .; DNA: TGTGCCAGCAGTTACTTGCGAGGAGAGCAGTACTTC; CDR3: CASSYLRGEQYF
J: TRBJ2-7; V: TRBV5-1; D: TRBD2; size: once; DNA: TGCGCCAGCAGCCGCAACCGGGACTACTCCTACGAGCAGTACTTC; CDR3: CASSRNRDYSYEQYF
J: TRBJ2-2; V: TRBV9; D: TRBD1; size: .; DNA: TGTGCCAGCAGCGTAGTACGGGACAGAGCGAACACCGGGGAGCTGTTTTTT; CDR3: CASSVVRDRANTGELFF
J: TRBJ2-5; V: TRBV7-2; D: .; size: .; DNA: TGTGCCAGCAGCTTAGGAAACCAGTACCAAGAGACCCAGTACTTC; CDR3: CASSLGNQYQETQYF
J: TRBJ1-5; V: TRBV19; D: TRBD1; size: few; DNA: TGTGCCACCGAGACAGGGGACCAGCCCCAGCATTTT; CDR3: CATETGDQPQHF